This T cell receptor beta chain was retrieved from a study of blood T cell repertoires in COVID-19 (dated by TCRdb to between 2020 and 2021). With regard to the full study: The collaborator samples originated in the United States, Italy and Spain and spanned the acute and convalescent phases of COVID-19. A freely available public database, intended as a resource for researchers studying the immune response to SARS-CoV-2, is where the repertoires were released. Where available, HLA class I and class II types were taken from metadata supplied by the sample provider and were not determined by assay-based typing. The samples were drawn from the first 160 participants of the ongoing ImmuneRACE study and from some 1,300 subjects provided by 6 global collaborators. A de-identified subject ID, COVID-19 status, age in years and sex were almost always included in the sample metadata. The prospective study material was composed of cDNA or gDNA derived from T cells, B-cell-depleted T cells, or PBMCs. Deeply sampled blood TCRbeta repertoires from subjects exposed to, actively infected with, or recovered from COVID-19 were included in the dataset.

The immunoSEQ Assay, a bias-controlled multiplex PCR, was used to amplify TCRbeta CDR3 regions from genomic DNA. The original pipeline was this. Within the assay, amplification of reference gene primers was used to estimate how many nucleated cells each sample contained. Sequence reads were collapsed and filtered to measure the absolute abundance of every unique TCRbeta CDR3 rearrangement. For each sample, productive Simpson clonality was calculated as the square root of Simpson's diversity index across productive rearrangements. TCRdb stores this immuneACCESS table with in-frame sequences only. Part of the clones is absent; in the studies checked, under half of the shortfall reflects unresolved V genes, and no reason is known for the rest. For V, J and clone size, that table is used; D and trimming come from the DNA. The sample yields roughly 190,000 clones; approximately 90% were counted once. Of the sample, about 4.4% is held by the ten largest clones.

On the study overall, not on this receptor specifically: How much clinical and demographic metadata was included differed by source and by participant, and the metadata was provided uncurated.

About this clone: Its antigen is not yet known. No much larger clone is present one base from it, and per-base qualities are unavailable.

The collaborating institutions used their own protocols to collect whole blood in K2EDTA tubes. Collaborator samples were shipped for TCRbeta analysis as frozen whole blood, isolated PBMCs, or DNA extracted from either sample type. Sequences were obtained from peripheral blood. The sequence was obtained from a human donor in a cohort sampled during active COVID-19.

At the DNA level, the sequence is TGTGCCAGCGCGACCCCCAGGGAAATAAACACTGAAGCTTTCTTT. The resulting protein is CASATPREINTEAFF. The chain uses TRBV7-8 and TRBJ1-1; perhaps TRBD1 is the D gene, with 5 bases matching. The CDR1 and CDR2 encoded by the germline V gene are SGHVS and FQNEAQ. V is pared back by 8 bases and J by 2 bases, with 18 bases lying between the germline termini. The CDR3 runs 15 residues from the cysteine to the phenylalanine. Only the CDR3 DNA stays, 45 bases, in frame from base 1.